This paragraph covers one TCR beta chain sequence. It has no known antigen specificity. Base qualities are not at hand, and no much larger clone is one base apart. This sample stems from a study of blood T cell repertoires in COVID-19 (dated by TCRdb to the early 2020s). Notes on the research overall: Collaborator samples came from the United States, Italy and Spain and covered acute and convalescent phases of COVID-19. The material from the prospective study consisted of cDNA or gDNA derived from T cells, B-cell-depleted T cells, or PBMCs. Deeply sampled blood TCRbeta repertoires from subjects exposed to, actively infected with, or recovered from COVID-19 were included in the dataset. The repertoires were made available in a free public database intended to serve as a resource for research on the immune response to SARS-CoV-2. Samples were obtained from the ongoing ImmuneRACE study (first 160 participants) and from over a thousand subjects provided by 6 global collaborators. A de-identified subject ID, COVID-19 status, age in years and sex were almost always included in the sample metadata. Where HLA class I and class II types were available, the types were taken from metadata supplied by the sample provider, not from assay-based typing. General findings and caveats noted by the study authors: The quantity of clinical and demographic metadata differed by source and by participant and was supplied without curation.

From the germline V gene, CDR1 is WSHSY and CDR2 is SAAADI. Relative to germline, V is missing 10 bases and J is missing 3 bases, with 6 bases of the junction outside any gene match. The CDR3, cysteine through phenylalanine, is 13 amino acids long. Only the CDR3 part of the read is kept: 39 bases, read in frame from the first base. Participants in the prospective study were enrolled through a virtual design, were aged roughly 18 to 100 years, and lived in 24 United States geographic areas. In the prospective study, participants were assigned to cohorts based on the clinical history participants reported in a screening survey and a study questionnaire. In the prospective study, whole blood, serum and a nasopharyngeal or oropharyngeal swab were collected from each participant by mobile phlebotomists. Participants in the prospective study had the option to provide additional blood draws and questionnaires over an approximately 2-month period. Prospective study blood samples were shipped either frozen or at room temperature before DNA extraction.

The immunoSEQ Assay, a bias-controlled multiplex PCR, was used to amplify TCRbeta CDR3 regions from genomic DNA. In the source study's methods: The number of nucleated cells in each sample was estimated by amplification of reference gene primers within the assay. Sequence reads were collapsed and filtered to measure the absolute abundance of every unique TCRbeta CDR3 rearrangement. For each sample, productive Simpson clonality was calculated by taking the square root of Simpson's diversity index across productive rearrangements. TCRdb's version of the immuneACCESS table is confined to in-frame rearrangements and falls short of the full clone set. An unresolved V gene accounts for under half of the shortfall where checked; the remainder is of unknown origin. D and trimming come from the DNA, and the V and J calls and clone size come from that table. Present in this sample are 200,000 to 300,000 clones, approximately 90% of which were seen just once. Approximately 2.3% of the sample belongs to the ten largest clones.

The V and J segments used are TRBV10-2 and TRBJ1-1, with 9 middle bases fitting TRBD1. This receptor was obtained from a middle-aged woman with acute COVID-19. The source material was PBMCs or T cells enriched from blood (not recorded which). The DNA sequence reads TGCGCCACCCAGACAGGGGGATACACTGAAGCTTTCTTT. Its protein is CATQTGGYTEAFF.